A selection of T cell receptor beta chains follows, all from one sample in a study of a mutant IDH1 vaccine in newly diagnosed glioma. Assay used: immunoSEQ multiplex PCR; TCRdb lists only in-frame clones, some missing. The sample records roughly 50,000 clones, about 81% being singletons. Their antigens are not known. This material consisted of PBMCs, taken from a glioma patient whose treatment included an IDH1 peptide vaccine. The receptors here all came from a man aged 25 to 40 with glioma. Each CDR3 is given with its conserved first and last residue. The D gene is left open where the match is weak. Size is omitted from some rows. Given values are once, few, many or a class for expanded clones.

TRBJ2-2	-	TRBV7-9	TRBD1	TGTGCCAGCAGCCATTACAGGGGGATCACCGGGGAGCTGTTTTTT	CASSHYRGITGELFF
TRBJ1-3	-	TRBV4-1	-	TGCGCCAGCAGCCAAGACGATGGAGGGTTCGGAAACACCATATATTTT	CASSQDDGGFGNTIYF
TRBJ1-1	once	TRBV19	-	TGTGCCAGTAGTACCCAGACAGGTTTCACTGAAGCTTTCTTT	CASSTQTGFTEAFF
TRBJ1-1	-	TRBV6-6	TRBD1	TGTGCCAGCACTTGGACAGGGAGGGAGTCTGAAGCTTTCTTT	CASTWTGRESEAFF
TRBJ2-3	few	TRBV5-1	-	TGCGCCAGCAGCTTGGCCGGCACAGATACGCAGTATTTT	CASSLAGTDTQYF
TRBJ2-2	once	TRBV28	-	TGTGCCAGCAGTCCCCAATTGAACACCGGGGAGCTGTTTTTT	CASSPQLNTGELFF
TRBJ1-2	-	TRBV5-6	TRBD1	TGTGCCAGCAGCCTGTGGCGACAGGGATCAAACTATGGCTACACCTTC	CASSLWRQGSNYGYTF
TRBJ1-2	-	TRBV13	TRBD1	TGTGCCAGCAGATACCCCTCCAGGGACAGAGCTTCCTCTGGCTACACCTTC	CASRYPSRDRASSGYTF
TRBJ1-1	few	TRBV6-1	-	TGTGCCAGCACGGCAGCTGAAGCTTTCTTT	CASTAAEAFF
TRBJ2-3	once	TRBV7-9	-	TGTGCCAGCAGCTTAGGTCAGCGGAGAAGCACAGATACGCAGTATTTT	CASSLGQRRSTDTQYF